This entry lists 10 T cell receptor beta chains sequenced from one sample in a study of cytomegalovirus exposure and HLA in healthy donors. Primers included in the PCR were 60 Vbeta and 13 Jbeta primers. Measured with immunoSEQ multiplex PCR; TCRdb has only the in-frame clones, and not every one. The sample shows a few hundred thousand clones, roughly 80% of them seen only once. Sample: PBMCs. All receptors come from a girl aged 2-9 years in good health and CMV-seronegative.

J is TRBJ2-2 and V is TRBV19; no clear D gene. Trimming took off 3 bases at V and 4 bases at J, with 12 bases between the two ends. CDR1 is LNHDA, CDR2 SQIVND, per germline (reference sequence). The CDR3 is 15 amino acids. This CDR3 reads CASSIVPYSTGELFF. The CDR3 bases are TGTGCCAGTAGTATTGTTCCGTACTCCACCGGGGAGCTGTTTTTT.

V usage is TRBV7-3 and J usage is TRBJ2-2; 11 positions agree with TRBD2. This CDR3 region has 12 residues. Looked up from germline, CDR1 is SGHTA and CDR2 is FQGTGA. V lost 6 bases, J lost 13 bases, and 4 bases stayed unmatched. The CDR3 nucleotides are TGTGCCAGCAGTAGCGGGGGGGAGGTGCTGTTTTTT. Its protein is CASSSGGEVLFF.

V and J are TRBV7-3 and TRBJ2-1; 12 bases map to TRBD2. Trimming cost V 6 bases and J 0 bases; bases outside gene matches: 9. Germline CDR1 is SGHTA and CDR2 is FQGTGA. The CDR3 consists of 18 residues. In nucleotides, the CDR3 is TGTGCCAGCAGTTCCCCTAGCGGGAGGGATAGCTCCTACAATGAGCAGTTCTTC. It is translated as CASSSPSGRDSSYNEQFF.

V gene TRBV27 combines with J gene TRBJ1-2; D not certain. Per the germline V gene, CDR1 is MNHEY and CDR2 is SMNVEV (reference sequence). This CDR3 comprises 14 residues. Trimming removed 1 base at V and 7 bases at J, with 13 bases between. The CDR3: CASSLLFGRSGYTF. The CDR3 region has the DNA TGTGCCAGCAGTTTATTGTTTGGAAGGAGTGGCTACACCTTC.

The chain has TRBV30 and TRBJ2-5; 10 nucleotides match TRBD2. J gave up 5 bases and V 5 bases, and 8 bases lay outside the gene matches. The length of the CDR3 is 14 residues. Germline V CDR1 and CDR2: GTSNPN, SVGIG (reference sequence). The DNA for the CDR3 is TGTGCCTGGTCGAAGCGGGGGGGAGGGGAGACCCAGTACTTC. Encoded protein: CAWSKRGGGETQYF.

The CDR3 here is CASTAGTGDMNTEAFF. For the CDR3, the DNA is TGTGCCAGCACCGCCGGGACAGGGGACATGAACACTGAAGCTTTCTTT. V and J are TRBV28 and TRBJ1-1; TRBD1 agrees at 10 bases. The CDR3 has 16 residues. J gave up 0 bases and V 7 bases, and 8 bases lay outside the gene matches. Germline-derived CDR1 and CDR2 are MDHEN and SYDVKM.

The chain carries TRBV27 and TRBJ2-1; TRBD2 is a possible D gene (5 bases). The CDR3 runs to 13 residues. Trimming cost V 6 bases and J 5 bases, with 11 bases left between them. Germline CDR1 MNHEY, CDR2 SMNVEV (reference sequence). For the CDR3, the DNA is TGTGCCAGCAGCCTAGGGCGGGACAATGAGCAGTTCTTC. Protein: CASSLGRDNEQFF.

The rearrangement uses TRBV15 and TRBJ2-1; perhaps TRBD2 as D (6 bases). Germline loops: CDR1 LNHNV, CDR2 YYDKDF (reference sequence). V lost 8 bases to trimming and J lost 9 bases, with 35 bases between them. The CDR3 is 19 residues long. CDR3 sequence: CATEPVLHWTNDRGSEQFF. The CDR3 DNA reads TGTGCCACCGAGCCAGTCCTTCACTGGACTAACGATAGGGGTAGTGAGCAGTTCTTC.

V is TRBV19 and J is TRBJ2-1; 7 positions agree with TRBD2. V lost 7 bases to trimming and J lost 7 bases; unmatched junction nucleotides: 16. The CDR3 contains 16 residues. Germline V lookup: CDR1 LNHDA, CDR2 SQIVND (reference sequence). This CDR3 reads CASKRGGRAFSNEQFF. The CDR3 DNA is TGTGCCAGTAAACGTGGAGGGAGGGCCTTTTCAAATGAGCAGTTCTTC.

The V and J genes are TRBV28 and TRBJ1-5; D gene unclear. V was pared by 6 bases and J by 6 bases, with 6 bases between. Per the germline V gene, CDR1 is MDHEN and CDR2 is SYDVKM. The CDR3 runs 11 residues. CDR3 amino acids: CASSYRQPQHF. In DNA, the CDR3 is TGTGCCAGCAGCTACCGTCAGCCCCAGCATTTT.